This T cell receptor beta chain was recovered during a study of blood T cell repertoires in COVID-19. Study context: Sources were T cells, B-cell-depleted T cells, or PBMCs; the material itself was cDNA or gDNA.

This table comes from immunoSEQ multiplex PCR, and its TCRdb copy is limited to in-frame clones, with some not included. Among about 150,000 clones listed, roughly four fifths were seen once. The CDR3 runs to 13 residues. CDR1 and CDR2 (germline): WSHSY, SAAADI. V was clipped by 8 bases and J by 2 bases; unmatched bases: 2. This TCR derives from a man in his sixties or seventies with active or convalescent COVID-19. Material for sequencing was peripheral blood. This chain links TRBV10-2 with TRBJ1-2, with 10 nucleotides matching TRBD1. DNA for the CDR3: TGCGCCAGCCTGGGACAGGGGAACTATGGCTACACCTTC. Amino acid sequence: CASLGQGNYGYTF.